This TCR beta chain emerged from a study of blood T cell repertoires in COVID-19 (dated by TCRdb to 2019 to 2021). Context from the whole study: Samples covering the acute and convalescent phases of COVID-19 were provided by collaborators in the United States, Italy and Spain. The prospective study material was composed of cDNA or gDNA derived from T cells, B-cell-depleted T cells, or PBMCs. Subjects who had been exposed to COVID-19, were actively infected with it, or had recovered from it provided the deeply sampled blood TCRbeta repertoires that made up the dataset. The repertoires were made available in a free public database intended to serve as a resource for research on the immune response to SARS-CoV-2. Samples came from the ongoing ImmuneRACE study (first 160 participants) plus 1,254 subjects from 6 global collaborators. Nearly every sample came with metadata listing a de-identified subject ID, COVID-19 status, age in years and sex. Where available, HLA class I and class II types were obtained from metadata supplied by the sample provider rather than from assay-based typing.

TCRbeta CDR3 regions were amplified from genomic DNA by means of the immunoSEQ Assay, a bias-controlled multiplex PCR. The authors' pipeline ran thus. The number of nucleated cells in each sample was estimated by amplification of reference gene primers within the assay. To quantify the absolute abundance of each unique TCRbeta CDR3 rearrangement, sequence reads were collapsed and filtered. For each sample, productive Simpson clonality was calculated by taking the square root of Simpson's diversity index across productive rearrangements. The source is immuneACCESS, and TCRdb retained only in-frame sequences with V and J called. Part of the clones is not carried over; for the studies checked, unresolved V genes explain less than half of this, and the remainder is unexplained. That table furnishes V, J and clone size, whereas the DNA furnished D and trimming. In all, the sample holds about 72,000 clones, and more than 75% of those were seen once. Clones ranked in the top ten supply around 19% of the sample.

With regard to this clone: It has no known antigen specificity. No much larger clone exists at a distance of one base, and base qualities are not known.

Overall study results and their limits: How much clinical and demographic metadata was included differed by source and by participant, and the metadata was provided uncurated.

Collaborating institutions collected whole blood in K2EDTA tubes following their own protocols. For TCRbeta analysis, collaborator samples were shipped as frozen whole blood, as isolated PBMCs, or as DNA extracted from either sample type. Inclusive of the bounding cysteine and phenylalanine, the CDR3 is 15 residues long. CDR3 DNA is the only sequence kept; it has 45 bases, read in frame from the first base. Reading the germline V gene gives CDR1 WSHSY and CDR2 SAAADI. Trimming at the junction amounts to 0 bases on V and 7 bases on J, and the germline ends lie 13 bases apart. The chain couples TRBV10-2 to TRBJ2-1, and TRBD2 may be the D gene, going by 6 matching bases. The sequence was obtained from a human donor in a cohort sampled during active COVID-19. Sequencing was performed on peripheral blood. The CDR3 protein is CASSESRGVRNEQFF. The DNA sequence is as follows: TGCGCCAGCAGTGAGTCACGCGGGGTCCGTAATGAGCAGTTCTTC.